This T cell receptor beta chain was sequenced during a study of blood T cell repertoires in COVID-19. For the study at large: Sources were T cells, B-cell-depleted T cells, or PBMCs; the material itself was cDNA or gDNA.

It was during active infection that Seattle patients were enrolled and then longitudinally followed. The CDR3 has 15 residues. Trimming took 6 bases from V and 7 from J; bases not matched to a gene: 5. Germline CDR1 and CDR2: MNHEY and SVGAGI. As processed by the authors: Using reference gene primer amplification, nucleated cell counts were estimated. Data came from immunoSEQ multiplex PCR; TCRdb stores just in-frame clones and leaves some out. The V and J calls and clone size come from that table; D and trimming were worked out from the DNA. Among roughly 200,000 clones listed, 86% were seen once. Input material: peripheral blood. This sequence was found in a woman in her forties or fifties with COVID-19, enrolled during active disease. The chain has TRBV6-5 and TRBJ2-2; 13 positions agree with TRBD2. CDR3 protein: CASRTSGGVVGELFF. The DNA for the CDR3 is TGTGCCAGCAGAACTAGCGGGGGGGTCGTCGGGGAGCTGTTTTTT.